The clone carrying this TCR beta chain occurred many times. Its antigen remains unknown. Researchers amplified the TCR beta CDR3 regions from RNA transcripts. A first-round RT-PCR of the TCR CDR3 used the HTBI primer set. TCRdb used MiXCR to reprocess the multiplex PCR reads, holding one entry per CDR3 protein. The top ten hold 7% to 9% of the sample, which has nearly 600,000 distinct CDR3 sequences, over 12% seen once. The data were obtained in a study of T cells in Graves' hyperthyroidism and ophthalmopathy. Study-wide background: Once the initial diagnosis was made, peripheral blood was obtained before any treatment. Study results and limitations: With a median lead of roughly 6.8 months before onset, the model predicted ophthalmopathy.

The CDR3 spans 14 residues. Germline loops: CDR1 SGHAT, CDR2 FQNNGV. V was pared by 3 bases and J by 8 bases, with 6 bases of the junction left unmatched. The receptor was isolated from a woman under 30 with Graves' ophthalmopathy. Sequenced material: blood. The chain couples TRBV11-2 to TRBJ1-4, with 7 bases aligning to TRBD1. The CDR3 nucleotides read TGTGCCAGCAGCTTGGGGAGGGGGCTGGAAAAACTGTTTTTT. This sequence encodes CASSLGRGLEKLFF.